The TCR beta chain under discussion was sequenced for a study of T cells after yellow fever vaccination. TCRdb processed the 5' RACE reads anew with MiXCR; each CDR3 protein has one entry. The data contain about 13,000 distinct CDR3 sequences, approximately 4.9% of them singletons. In this sample, this clonotype turned up many times. Study results and caveats: Repertoires obtained by FACS sorting could include abundant clonotypes that entered as contaminants from the bulk population. Primary-vaccination clones mostly resurfaced post-booster (96% CD4, under 90% CD8).

Trimming removed 4 bases from V and 2 bases from J; junction bases left unmatched: 6. The CDR3 covers 15 residues. Germline V lookup: CDR1 MNHEY, CDR2 SVGAGI. The TCR was taken from a man in his thirties or forties who received the YFV17D yellow fever vaccine. V usage is TRBV6-5 and J usage is TRBJ2-3, with 7 bases identical to TRBD2. Sequencing was performed on PBMCs, either bulk or a sorted T-cell subset (CD4+, CD8+, memory, or dextramer-sorted; not recorded which), taken 45 days after the yellow fever booster vaccination. The CDR3: CASSFSAGFTDTQYF. CDR3 coding DNA: TGTGCCAGCAGTTTCTCAGCGGGATTCACAGATACGCAGTATTTT.